The clone carrying this T cell receptor (beta chain) has only a few counts. What it binds is unknown. These data come from a study of response to subunit inactivated influenza vaccine. TCRdb processed the RT-PCR reads anew with MiXCR; each CDR3 protein has one entry. The data show hundreds of thousands of distinct CDR3 sequences, 12% seen once. V shed 6 bases and J 2 bases; nucleotides not matched to a gene: 10. The CDR3 contains 16 residues. Germline-derived CDR1 and CDR2 are MNHEY and SMNVEV (reference sequence). General study results and limits: Few new T cells, the authors suggested, are recruited by each seasonal influenza vaccination.

The receptor's source is a man aged 50 or older who received an inactivated influenza vaccine. The rearrangement uses TRBV27 and TRBJ2-4, with 7 positions matching TRBD1. The starting material was PBMCs from blood, obtained on the day of vaccination. Written as DNA, the CDR3 is TGTGCCAGCAGCCTATATTCAGGGGGTACCAAAAACATTCAGTACTTC. It translates to CASSLYSGGTKNIQYF.